This T cell receptor beta chain originates from a study of blood T cell repertoires in COVID-19. Study overall: Sites in the United States, Italy and Spain provided acute and convalescent COVID-19 samples. T cells, B-cell-depleted T cells, or PBMCs provided the cDNA or gDNA that served as material.

Authors' methods: Estimates of nucleated cell counts were drawn from the amplification of reference gene primers. Profiled with immunoSEQ multiplex PCR; TCRdb holds only in-frame clones, not every one. That table is the source of V, J and clone size, and D and trimming were worked out from the DNA. The sample carries about 160,000 clones, roughly 90% recorded once. The CDR3 spans 15 residues. The germline V gene encodes CDR1 LNHDA and CDR2 SQIVND (reference sequence). V lost 6 bases to trimming and J lost 6 bases, with 20 bases between them. The origin of this receptor is a man aged 18 to 35 with acute or convalescent COVID-19. The chain joins TRBV19 to TRBJ1-1, with TRBD1 as a possible D gene (6 bases). Sequenced: peripheral blood. For the CDR3, the DNA is TGTGCCAGTAGGAGCTTAGGAGGGGGGGAGTCTGAAGCTTTCTTT. It encodes CASRSLGGGESEAFF.